This is a list of T cell receptor beta chains from one sample in a study of blood T cell repertoires in COVID-19. The repertoire was sequenced with immunoSEQ multiplex PCR; TCRdb's copy has only in-frame clones and lacks some. The sample lists about 87,000 clones, around 83% occurring once. The material sequenced was peripheral blood. Every receptor here comes from a woman in her sixties with acute or convalescent COVID-19. The CDR3 runs from the conserved cysteine through the conserved F or W. D genes are given only for firm matches. Part of the rows lack a size; the others show once, few, many or a class for expanded clones.

j_call	d_call	clone_size	v_call	cdr3_aa	cdr3_nt
TRBJ2-1	TRBD2	.	TRBV7-3	CASSPKGGINNEQFF	TGTGCCAGCAGCCCAAAGGGAGGGATTAACAATGAGCAGTTCTTC
TRBJ1-1	.	.	TRBV12-3/TRBV12-4	CATRHRHTEAFF	TGTGCCACCAGACACCGTCACACTGAAGCTTTCTTT
TRBJ1-2	TRBD1	.	TRBV4-2	CASSRTGVNNYGYTF	TGTGCCAGCAGCCGGACAGGCGTTAATAACTATGGCTACACCTTC
TRBJ1-2	.	.	TRBV30	CAWSRVDGYTF	TGTGCCTGGAGTCGTGTTGATGGCTACACCTTC
TRBJ2-5	TRBD2	.	TRBV6-5	CASSLAGVGKTQYF	TGTGCCAGCAGCTTAGCGGGAGTGGGGAAGACCCAGTACTTC
TRBJ2-7	TRBD2	.	TRBV9	CASNPGGAGAYEQYF	TGTGCCAGCAATCCTGGAGGGGCGGGAGCCTACGAGCAGTACTTC
TRBJ1-1	.	.	TRBV19	CASSIGRNTEAFF	TGTGCCAGTAGTATAGGCAGGAACACTGAAGCTTTCTTT
TRBJ1-1	.	.	TRBV30	CAWSGGWTEAFF	TGTGCCTGGAGTGGAGGGTGGACTGAAGCTTTCTTT
TRBJ1-3	.	few	TRBV29-1	CSVEQDSGNTIYF	TGCAGCGTTGAGCAGGACTCTGGAAACACCATATATTTT
TRBJ1-6	.	.	TRBV5-1	CASSQEGSYNSPLHF	TGCGCCAGCAGCCAGGAGGGCTCCTATAATTCACCCCTCCACTTT
TRBJ2-3	TRBD2	.	TRBV29-1	CSESGGARTDTQYF	TGCAGCGAGAGCGGGGGGGCCCGCACAGATACGCAGTATTTT
TRBJ2-7	TRBD2	.	TRBV5-1	CASSGSGGTYEQYF	TGCGCCAGCAGCGGGAGCGGGGGGACCTACGAGCAGTACTTC
TRBJ1-2	TRBD1	.	TRBV2	CASEKGGELYGYTF	TGTGCCAGCGAGAAAGGGGGCGAGTTGTATGGCTACACCTTC
TRBJ2-1	TRBD2	.	TRBV3-1/TRBV3-2	CASSQERTRGLAGSSYNEQFF	TGTGCCAGCAGCCAAGAGAGGACTCGTGGACTAGCGGGAAGCTCCTACAATGAGCAGTTCTTC
TRBJ2-3	TRBD1	.	TRBV7-3	CASSQGQITDTQYF	TGTGCCAGCAGCCAGGGACAGATCACAGATACGCAGTATTTT
TRBJ1-2	.	once	TRBV28	CASRTDGNYGYTF	TGTGCCAGCAGAACCGACGGGAACTATGGCTACACCTTC
TRBJ1-5	.	.	TRBV27	CASSLIRGQPQHF	TGTGCCAGCAGTTTAATCCGGGGTCAGCCCCAGCATTTT
TRBJ2-1	.	.	TRBV5-1	CASSPEVGLLSYNEQFF	TGCGCCAGCAGCCCGGAAGTCGGACTTCTATCCTACAATGAGCAGTTCTTC
TRBJ1-1	.	.	TRBV30	CAWSVREGTEAFF	TGTGCCTGGAGTGTACGGGAGGGCACTGAAGCTTTCTTT
TRBJ2-2	.	.	TRBV7-3	CASSLQGWNTGELFF	TGTGCCAGCAGCTTACAGGGCTGGAACACCGGGGAGCTGTTTTTT
TRBJ2-1	.	once	TRBV5-8	CASSFPGRSYNEQFF	TGTGCCAGCTCCTTCCCGGGAAGGTCCTACAATGAGCAGTTCTTC
TRBJ2-2	.	.	TRBV7-7	CASSQDPGHSTGELFF	TGTGCTAGCAGCCAAGACCCGGGACACAGCACCGGGGAGCTGTTTTTT
TRBJ2-7	.	few	TRBV7-6	CASSLYGSYEQYF	TGTGCCAGCAGCTTATACGGGAGCTACGAGCAGTACTTC
TRBJ1-1	.	.	TRBV2	CASSASGGDTEAFF	TGTGCCAGCAGCGCCTCGGGTGGTGACACTGAAGCTTTCTTT
TRBJ1-4	.	.	TRBV30	CAWSKIGVTNEKLFF	TGTGCCTGGAGTAAAATAGGGGTTACTAATGAAAAACTGTTTTTT
TRBJ2-5	.	once	TRBV30	CAWIRRGKTQYF	TGTGCCTGGATCCGAAGGGGTAAGACCCAGTACTTC
TRBJ1-1	.	.	TRBV27	CASSLMGGASEAFF	TGTGCCAGCAGTCTAATGGGAGGGGCGAGTGAAGCTTTCTTT
TRBJ2-6	.	.	TRBV6-5	CASSYNIGANVLTF	TGTGCCAGCAGTTACAACATAGGGGCCAACGTCCTGACTTTC
TRBJ1-2	.	.	TRBV6-5	CASRPPGGGYGYTF	TGTGCCAGCAGGCCTCCCGGGGGGGGCTATGGCTACACCTTC
TRBJ2-4	TRBD2	.	TRBV5-1	CASSLGLAGEDIQYF	TGCGCCAGCAGCTTGGGACTAGCGGGAGAGGACATTCAGTACTTC
TRBJ1-4	TRBD1	.	TRBV27	CASSYRGLEKLFF	TGTGCCAGCAGTTACAGGGGACTTGAAAAACTGTTTTTT
TRBJ1-1	.	few	TRBV5-1	CASSLAAGVVEAFF	TGCGCCAGCAGCTTGGCCGCTGGAGTGGTTGAAGCTTTCTTT
TRBJ2-3	.	.	TRBV24-1	CASQGSGTDTQYF	TGTGCCAGCCAGGGGTCGGGCACAGATACGCAGTATTTT
TRBJ1-1	TRBD1	.	TRBV19	CASSTQGGATEAFF	TGTGCCAGTAGTACCCAGGGGGGAGCCACTGAAGCTTTCTTT
TRBJ1-2	.	.	TRBV7-9	CASSLAAVNYGYTF	TGTGCCAGCAGCTTAGCGGCAGTGAACTATGGCTACACCTTC
TRBJ1-1	TRBD1	.	TRBV30	CAWSRQGASEAFF	TGTGCCTGGAGTAGACAGGGGGCATCTGAAGCTTTCTTT
TRBJ2-4	.	.	TRBV19	CASSRKDGEGAF	TGTGCCAGTAGTAGGAAGGACGGGGAAGGCGCGTTC
TRBJ1-2	.	.	TRBV24-1	CATSDLDTLSGYTF	TGTGCCACCAGTGACCTGGACACCCTTTCTGGCTACACCTTC
TRBJ2-7	.	.	TRBV6-2/TRBV6-3	CASSYDYRTTYEQYF	TGTGCCAGCAGTTACGATTACAGGACAACCTACGAGCAGTACTTC
TRBJ1-1	.	.	TRBV29-1	CSVERPTAWVGGRERTEAFF	TGCAGCGTTGAAAGGCCGACGGCCTGGGTTGGCGGGAGAGAGCGGACTGAAGCTTTCTTT
TRBJ2-7	TRBD1	.	TRBV5-8	CASSFLSQGAVYEQYF	TGTGCCAGCAGCTTCCTATCCCAGGGGGCGGTCTACGAGCAGTACTTC
TRBJ2-7	.	few	TRBV27	CASRRKYEQYF	TGTGCCAGCAGGCGGAAGTACGAGCAGTACTTC
TRBJ2-2	TRBD2	.	TRBV7-8	CASSLVLREGLGELFF	TGTGCCAGCAGCTTAGTGCTGCGGGAGGGCCTCGGGGAGCTGTTTTTT
TRBJ1-2	TRBD1	once	TRBV19	CASTRGQGAGYTF	TGTGCCAGTACCCGAGGACAGGGGGCAGGCTACACCTTC
TRBJ2-3	.	once	TRBV5-1	CASSVSSLRTDTQYF	TGCGCCAGCAGCGTAAGCTCTCTCCGGACAGATACGCAGTATTTT
TRBJ2-2	.	few	TRBV9	CASSALSQGGELFF	TGTGCCAGCAGCGCCCTAAGCCAGGGCGGGGAGCTGTTTTTT
TRBJ1-1	.	.	TRBV11-3	CASSLGRANTEAFF	TGTGCCAGCAGCTTGGGCAGGGCTAACACTGAAGCTTTCTTT
TRBJ2-7	.	once	TRBV7-2	CASSTRVRNEQYF	TGTGCCAGCAGCACCAGGGTTAGGAACGAGCAGTACTTC
TRBJ1-2	.	few	TRBV7-9	CASSFEDTHYGYTF	TGTGCCAGCAGCTTTGAGGACACCCACTATGGCTACACCTTC
TRBJ2-2	TRBD2	.	TRBV19	CASSKTTSPANTGELFF	TGTGCCAGTAGTAAAACGACTAGCCCAGCGAACACCGGGGAGCTGTTTTTT
TRBJ1-1	TRBD1	.	TRBV27	CASSLFGQGDTEAFF	TGTGCCAGCAGTTTATTTGGACAGGGGGACACTGAAGCTTTCTTT